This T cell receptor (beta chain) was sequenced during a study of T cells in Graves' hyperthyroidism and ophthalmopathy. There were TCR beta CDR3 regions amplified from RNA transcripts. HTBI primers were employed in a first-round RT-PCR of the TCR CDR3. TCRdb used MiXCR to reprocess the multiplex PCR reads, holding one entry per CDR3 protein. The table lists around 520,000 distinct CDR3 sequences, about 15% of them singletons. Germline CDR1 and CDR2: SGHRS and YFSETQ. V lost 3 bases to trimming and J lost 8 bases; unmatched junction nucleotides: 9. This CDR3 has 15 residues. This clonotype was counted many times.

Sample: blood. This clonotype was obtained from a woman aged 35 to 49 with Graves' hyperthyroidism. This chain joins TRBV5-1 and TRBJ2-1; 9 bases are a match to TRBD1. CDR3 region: CASSSAGTGIYEQFF. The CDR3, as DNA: TGCGCCAGCAGCTCAGCCGGGACAGGGATCTATGAGCAGTTCTTC.